These 15 T cell receptor beta chains originate from one sample sequenced in a study of control samples from healthy donors and cancer patients. Profiling relied on immunoSEQ multiplex PCR, and the TCRdb table lists in-frame clones only, not all of them. Found here are approximately 160,000 clones, 85% to 95% of them singletons; the top ten hold 1.3% to 1.5%. Specimen: blood. The origin of the receptors is a woman aged 18-30 years in good health.

CDR3 nucleotides: TGTGCCAGCAGCTTAGCAGGACAGGTCTCCTACGAGCAGTACTTC. Translating gives CASSLAGQVSYEQYF. The chain joins TRBV7-2 to TRBJ2-7; 7 bases match TRBD1. The germline V gene encodes CDR1 SGHTA and CDR2 FQGNSA. V lost 0 bases, J lost 0 bases, and 2 bases stayed unmatched. This CDR3 has 15 residues.

V is TRBV11-3 and J is TRBJ2-7; possibly TRBD2 for D (6 bases). Trimming stripped 3 bases from V and 2 bases from J, with 20 bases between. Germline V lookup: CDR1 SGHNT, CDR2 YENEEA. This CDR3 spans 17 amino acids. The CDR3 DNA sequence: TGTGCCAGCAGCTTTCAACTACCCAGGCGGGATACCTACGAGCAGTACTTC. It specifies CASSFQLPRRDTYEQYF.

The rearrangement uses TRBV12-3 or TRBV12-4 and TRBJ2-3; D not resolved. This CDR3 spans 13 amino acids. V lost 3 bases and J 2 bases, leaving 6 bases between the germline ends. The CDR3 loop reads CASSFSYTDTQYF. The CDR3 region has the DNA TGTGCCAGCAGTTTCTCATACACAGATACGCAGTATTTT.

The chain carries TRBV6-2 or TRBV6-3 and TRBJ1-5; no clear D gene. Trimming pared 4 bases from V and 0 bases from J, leaving 7 bases between. The CDR3 length is 14 residues. CDR1 and CDR2 (germline): MNHEY, SVGEGT. CDR3: CASSSAYSNQPQHF. The CDR3 DNA is TGTGCCAGCAGTTCGGCTTATAGCAATCAGCCCCAGCATTTT.

CDR3 in amino acids: CASRSNRDRDRYEQYF. In DNA, the CDR3 is TGTGCCAGCAGGTCCAACCGGGACAGGGATCGCTACGAGCAGTACTTC. V and J are TRBV28 and TRBJ2-7; 9 bases align to TRBD1. This CDR3 comprises 16 residues. The junction had 12 bases not matched to a gene; V was cut back by 6 bases and J by 3 bases. Germline V gene sequence: CDR1 MDHEN, CDR2 SYDVKM.

This clone has only one observation. V usage is TRBV11-1 and J usage is TRBJ1-1; D unresolved. Germline CDR1 reads SGHAT; CDR2 reads FQDESV (reference sequence). There are 13 residues in the CDR3. V shed 2 bases and J shed 3 bases, with 7 bases lying between them. DNA for the CDR3: TGTGCCAGCAGCTTATATCTGGACACTGAAGCTTTCTTT. Amino acid sequence: CASSLYLDTEAFF. The full variable domain, completed using reference TRBV11-1 and TRBJ1-1, is EAEVAQSPRYKITEKSQAVAFWCDPISGHATLYWYRQILGQGPELLVQFQDESVVDDSQLPKDRFSAERLKGVDSTLKIQPAELGDSAMYLCASSLYLDTEAFFGQGTRLTVV.

The chain combines TRBV6-2 or TRBV6-3 with TRBJ1-1, with D maybe TRBD1 (5 bases). CDR3 length equals 11 residues. CDR1 MNHEY and CDR2 SVGEGT come from the germline V gene. Trimming pared 6 bases from V and 9 bases from J, leaving 11 bases between. The CDR3 DNA reads as TGTGCCAGCAGCCTCGGGACTAAAGCTTTCTTT. Its translation: CASSLGTKAFF.

As concerns this clone: This sample also contains other DNA sequences that code for the same CDR3. V gene TRBV2 combines with J gene TRBJ2-5; D is possibly TRBD2 (5 bases). Germline CDR1 reads SNHLY; CDR2 reads FYNNEI. The CDR3 is 13 residues long. Between the trimmed V and J ends, which lost 5 bases and 2 bases, there was a span of 9 bases. CDR3 region: CASSRGLQETQYF. As DNA, the CDR3 is TGTGCCAGCAGTCGGGGTCTTCAAGAGACCCAGTACTTC.

The chain employs TRBV14 and TRBJ1-1, with D unclear. Germline V lookup: CDR1 SGHDN, CDR2 FVKESK. The CDR3 loop spans 18 amino acids. Trimming removed 0 bases at V and 0 bases at J, with 17 bases between. This CDR3 is CASSQEIRRADLNTEAFF. The DNA for the CDR3 is TGTGCCAGCAGCCAAGAGATTCGAAGGGCAGACCTGAACACTGAAGCTTTCTTT.

The genes are TRBV6-2 or TRBV6-3 and TRBJ2-7; possible D gene TRBD2, 5 bases. CDR1 and CDR2 from the germline V gene are MNHEY and SVGEGT. The CDR3 contains 15 residues. Between the trimmed V and J ends, which lost 6 bases and 0 bases, there was a span of 15 bases. As DNA, the CDR3 is TGTGCCAGCAGCCGGGGATCCCGGGACTCCTACGAGCAGTACTTC. It codes for CASSRGSRDSYEQYF.

This clone has just one count. V usage is TRBV12-3 or TRBV12-4 and J usage is TRBJ1-5; D is uncertain. Trimming took 5 bases from V and 5 from J, leaving 10 bases between them. The CDR3 covers 13 residues. DNA of the CDR3: TGTGCCAGCAGTCGAAGACACGATCAGCCCCAGCATTTT. This encodes CASSRRHDQPQHF.

V and J are TRBV2 and TRBJ2-3, with a tentative D call TRBD1 (6 bases). The CDR3 length is 17 residues. V gave up 6 bases and J gave up 4 bases, with 23 bases separating them. Germline V gene data show CDR1 as SNHLY and CDR2 as FYNNEI. The CDR3 reads CASSFPTGPSGADTQYF. As DNA, the CDR3 is TGTGCCAGCAGCTTCCCGACAGGACCCAGCGGCGCAGATACGCAGTATTTT. The variable domain in full, with the rest retrieved from reference TRBV2 and TRBJ2-3, is EPEVTQTPSHQVTQMGQEVILRCVPISNHLYFYWYRQILGQKVEFLVSFYNNEISEKSEIFDDQFSVERPDGSNFTLKIRSTKLEDSAMYFCASSFPTGPSGADTQYFGPGTRLTVL.

The chain has TRBV3-1 (or the pseudogene TRBV3-2) and TRBJ1-2; TRBD1 agrees at 7 bases. The J segment lost 5 bases and the V segment lost 4 bases, leaving 10 bases of the junction unmatched. The CDR3 length is 15 residues. Germline values: CDR1 LGHDT, CDR2 YNNKEL (reference sequence). The CDR3 DNA reads TGTGCCAGCAGCCCAACAGGGGCCAAGGGGTATGGCTACACCTTC. This codes for CASSPTGAKGYGYTF.

The rearrangement links TRBV11-3 to TRBJ1-2; the D is unclear. Trimming took off 3 bases at V and 4 bases at J, with 9 bases between the two ends. Germline CDR1 is SGHNT and CDR2 is YENEEA. This CDR3 region has 13 residues. The CDR3 sequence is CASSLPGGYGYTF. CDR3 nucleotide sequence: TGTGCCAGCAGCTTGCCCGGCGGCTATGGCTACACCTTC.

The V gene is TRBV6-5, the J gene TRBJ1-5, with 7 bases lining up with TRBD1. CDR1 and CDR2 (germline): MNHEY, SVGAGI. Losses at the gene ends were 6 bases for V and 5 bases for J; bases not matched to a gene: 7. This CDR3 has 14 amino acids. The CDR3 nucleotides are TGTGCCAGCAGGGGGGGACAGAGAGATCAGCCCCAGCATTTT. It is translated as CASRGGQRDQPQHF.